These 25 T cell receptor beta chains share one sample of origin, sequenced in a study of CD8+ T cells in alopecia areata. After isolation, RNA underwent reverse transcription to generate cDNA as the sequencing template. Method: immunoSEQ multiplex PCR; TCRdb's copy keeps in-frame clones and lacks some. Among about 150,000 clones listed, around 60% were seen once. The specimen was CD4+ T cells sorted from blood, collected at week 0. The receptors originated from a human donor with alopecia areata.

This clone was seen more than once but under ten times. V and J are TRBV29-1 and TRBJ2-5; no clear D. The germline gives CDR1 SQVTM, CDR2 ANQGSEA. Trimming removed 7 bases at V and 5 bases at J, with 17 bases between. The CDR3 has 13 amino acids. The CDR3 here is CSAPIQQGETQYF. The CDR3 DNA sequence: TGCAGCGCTCCTATCCAACAAGGGGAGACCCAGTACTTC.

This sequence joins TRBV9 and TRBJ1-2; tentatively, D is TRBD1 (5 bases). V was shortened by 4 bases and J by 12 bases, with 25 bases between the two germline ends. Germline lookup yields CDR1 SGDLS and CDR2 YYNGEE. The CDR3 is 15 residues long. The CDR3 DNA follows: TGTGCCAGCAGCCCCCGTCCCCGACAGCCGCCCGGAGACACCTTC. It codes for CASSPRPRQPPGDTF.

The chain couples TRBV18 to TRBJ1-5; maybe TRBD1 (6 bases). The V and J ends lost 5 bases and 5 bases respectively, with 13 bases between them. The CDR3 runs 14 residues. Germline V CDR1 and CDR2: KGHSH, LQKENI. CDR3: CASSEQGRDQPQHF. CDR3 nucleotides: TGTGCCAGCTCAGAACAGGGAAGGGATCAGCCCCAGCATTTT.

The rearrangement links TRBV10-3 to TRBJ2-5, with TRBD1 as a possible D gene (6 bases). This CDR3 has 12 residues. The V end lost 10 bases, the J end lost 3 bases, and 12 bases lay between the germline ends. Germline CDR1 and CDR2: ENHRY and SYGVKD. CDR3 in amino acids: CATLSGEETQYF. The CDR3 DNA sequence: TGTGCCACTTTGTCAGGGGAAGAGACCCAGTACTTC.

With respect to this clone: Relative to the germline gene, one junction end is altered; a read error may explain this. The chain combines TRBV7-7 with TRBJ2-1, with D perhaps TRBD2 (6 bases). Germline assignment: CDR1 SSHAT and CDR2 FNYEAQ (reference sequence). This CDR3 is built from 14 residues. The CDR3 is CASSLDGGHNEQFF. The CDR3 DNA sequence: TGTGCTAGCAGCCTCGACGGGGGTCACAATGAGCAGTTCTTC.

This clone turned up a few times. The rearrangement joins TRBV20-1 to TRBJ2-7; D is possibly TRBD2 (5 bases). V lost 4 bases and J 9 bases, leaving 13 bases between the germline ends. Looked up from germline, CDR1 is DFQATT and CDR2 is SNEGSKA (reference sequence). The CDR3 totals 11 residues. The CDR3 loop is CSANSGIGQYF. CDR3 coding DNA: TGCAGTGCTAACTCGGGGATCGGGCAGTACTTC.

This clone occurred once. The chain joins TRBV5-1 to TRBJ2-3; D is ambiguous. Trimming stripped 0 bases from V and 8 bases from J, with 10 bases between. The germline V gene encodes CDR1 SGHRS and CDR2 YFSETQ. The CDR3 length is 13 residues. The CDR3 sequence is CASSLASLGTQYF. DNA of the CDR3: TGCGCCAGCAGCTTGGCCTCCCTTGGTACGCAGTATTTT.

This clone was counted a few times. The rearrangement joins TRBV7-2 to TRBJ2-7, with no clear D. Germline V gives CDR1 SGHTA, CDR2 FQGNSA. The CDR3 covers 13 residues. V lost 2 bases to trimming and J lost 0 bases, with 5 bases between them. This CDR3 is CASSLSSSYEQYF. CDR3 DNA: TGTGCCAGCAGCTTAAGCAGCTCCTACGAGCAGTACTTC.

The chain has TRBV27 and TRBJ2-7; perhaps TRBD2 as D (6 bases). This CDR3 comprises 12 residues. The germline CDR1 and CDR2 sequences are MNHEY and SMNVEV (reference sequence). Trimming stripped 0 bases from V and 6 bases from J, with 6 bases between. CDR3 loop: CASSLSGGEQYF. CDR3 nucleotides: TGTGCCAGCAGTTTATCGGGGGGCGAGCAGTACTTC.

This clone was seen more than once but under ten times. The chain combines TRBV5-6 with TRBJ2-7; D is undetermined. Trimming took 1 base from V and 7 from J, leaving 6 bases between them. The germline V gene has CDR1 SGHDT and CDR2 YYEEEE. This CDR3 spans 11 amino acids. The CDR3 loop is CASSLRREQYF. CDR3 nucleotide sequence: TGTGCCAGCAGCTTGAGAAGGGAGCAGTACTTC.

This chain uses TRBV7-8 with TRBJ2-7, with 8 nucleotides matching TRBD1. CDR3 length equals 15 residues. Trimming took 1 base from V and 0 from J; bases not matched to a gene: 2. Germline V lookup: CDR1 SGHVS, CDR2 FQNEAQ. CDR3 coding DNA: TGTGCCAGCAGCTTAGACAGGGGGAGCTCCTACGAGCAGTACTTC. This gives the protein CASSLDRGSSYEQYF.

This clone was found a few times. This chain connects TRBV5-5 to TRBJ1-5, with D tentatively TRBD1 (5 bases). The length of the CDR3 is 13 residues. Germline values: CDR1 SGHKS, CDR2 YYEKEE (reference sequence). The V and J ends lost 4 bases and 7 bases respectively, with 12 bases between them. In nucleotides, the CDR3 is TGTGCCAGCAGCCCTGCAGGGAACCAGCCCCAGCATTTT. Its protein is CASSPAGNQPQHF.

The table lists this clone with a few counts. The chain joins TRBV7-2 to TRBJ1-4; D is unresolved. Trimming left V 1 base short and J 10 bases short, with 10 bases between. Germline CDR1 is SGHTA and CDR2 is FQGNSA. CDR3 size: 13 residues. The CDR3 loop is CASSLEGLGKLFF. The CDR3 nucleotides read TGTGCCAGCAGCTTAGAAGGTTTAGGAAAACTGTTTTTT.

This clone was detected once. The CDR3 DNA follows: TGTGCCTGGACGGTACAAGAGACCCAGTACTTC. It codes for CAWTVQETQYF. The chain carries TRBV30 and TRBJ2-5; the D is unclear. The CDR3 contains 11 residues. CDR1 is GTSNPN and CDR2 is SVGIG in the germline V gene (reference sequence). Trimming took off 4 bases at V and 2 bases at J, with 5 bases between the two ends.

This clone turned up a few times. This chain links TRBV20-1 with TRBJ2-5; D not resolved. Germline V gene lookup returns CDR1 DFQATT and CDR2 SNEGSKA (reference sequence). V shed 7 bases and J shed 1 base, with 7 bases lying between them. CDR3 length: 11 amino acids. The CDR3 here is CSGTPQETQYF. The CDR3 nucleotides are TGCAGTGGAACCCCCCAAGAGACCCAGTACTTC.

V and J are TRBV7-2 and TRBJ1-6, with D possibly matching TRBD1 (5 bases). In germline, CDR1 is SGHTA, CDR2 FQGNSA. The CDR3 runs 15 residues. Trimming removed 5 bases at V and 11 bases at J, with 19 bases between. The CDR3 DNA is TGTGCCAGCAGCCTAAACGGGGCTGTGGAAACACCCCTCCACTTT. This translates into CASSLNGAVETPLHF. Looking up the rest from reference TRBV7-2 and TRBJ1-6 gives the full variable domain: GAGVSQSPSNKVTEKGKDVELRCDPISGHTALYWYRQSLGQGLEFLIYFQGNSAPDKSGLPSDRFSAERTGGSVSTLTIQRTQQEDSAVYLCASSLNGAVETPLHFGNGTRLTVT.

This clone was counted once. The chain links TRBV5-8 to TRBJ1-5; TRBD1 matches at 9 bases. The V segment lost 4 bases and the J segment 5 bases; nucleotides outside the gene matches: 7. Germline V gene lookup returns CDR1 SGHTS and CDR2 YDEGEE. This CDR3 contains 15 residues. The CDR3 region has the DNA TGTGCCAGCAGCCTCGGGACAGGGATACATCAGCCCCAGCATTTT. This translates into CASSLGTGIHQPQHF. Together with reference TRBV5-8 and TRBJ1-5, the CDR3 gives the full variable domain: EAGVTQSPTHLIKTRGQQATLRCSPISGHTSVYWYQQALGLGLQFLLWYDEGEERNRGNFPPRFSGRQFPNYSSELNVNALELEDSALYLCASSLGTGIHQPQHFGDGTRLSIL.

The V and J genes are TRBV7-2 and TRBJ2-3; 8 bases are a match to TRBD2. Germline V lookup: CDR1 SGHTA, CDR2 FQGNSA. V shed 0 bases, J shed 4 bases, and the junction held 3 bases outside the gene matches. There are 15 residues in the CDR3. The CDR3 DNA reads TGTGCCAGCAGCTTAGCGCAAGCGGGGGCAGATACGCAGTATTTT. Translating it yields CASSLAQAGADTQYF.

Of note for this clone: Other DNA sequences in this sample translate to the same CDR3. The chain combines TRBV2 with TRBJ2-6; D unclear. This CDR3 has 14 amino acids. Germline V gene lookup returns CDR1 SNHLY and CDR2 FYNNEI. V was shortened by 4 bases and J by 1 base, with 5 bases between the two germline ends. CDR3 sequence reads: CASSGGSGANVLTF. Here the CDR3 DNA reads TGTGCCAGCAGTGGGGGTTCTGGGGCCAACGTCCTGACTTTC.

This clone was picked up a small number of times. This chain joins TRBV10-3 and TRBJ2-1; perhaps TRBD2 as D (6 bases). V was clipped by 11 bases and J by 12 bases, with 20 bases between them. CDR1 and CDR2 from the germline V gene are ENHRY and SYGVKD. The CDR3 has 12 residues. CDR3 DNA sequence: TGTGCCTCCGGGGAGGAGGGCTCAGGGCAGTTCTTC. It specifies CASGEEGSGQFF.

The chain's CDR3 is CAWSSGPQETQYF. The CDR3 coding sequence is TGTGCCTGGAGTAGCGGTCCTCAAGAGACCCAGTACTTC. This sequence joins TRBV30 and TRBJ2-5; D may be TRBD2 (5 bases). V was cut by 2 bases and J by 2 bases, with 9 bases left in between. This CDR3 region has 13 residues. Germline CDR1 GTSNPN, CDR2 SVGIG (reference sequence).

The rearrangement uses TRBV29-1 and TRBJ1-2; tentatively, D is TRBD1 (6 bases). CDR3 size: 13 residues. In germline, CDR1 is SQVTM, CDR2 ANQGSEA. Trimming cost V 1 base and J 2 bases, with 8 bases left between them. CDR3: CSVEVGGNYGYTF. The DNA for the CDR3 is TGCAGCGTTGAAGTAGGGGGAAACTATGGCTACACCTTC.

This chain joins TRBV13 and TRBJ2-7; 7 bases are a match to TRBD1. The CDR3 has 18 residues. The germline CDR1 and CDR2 sequences are PRHDT and FYEKMQ (reference sequence). Trimming cost V 5 bases and J 3 bases; bases outside gene matches: 19. The CDR3 coding sequence is TGTGCCAGCAGCCTATCCCAAATTAGGGGGCTTTCGGGCTACGAGCAGTACTTC. As protein: CASSLSQIRGLSGYEQYF.

The DNA of the CDR3 is TGTGCCAGTAGCTACAGGGTTAGCTATGGCTACACCTTC. This translates into CASSYRVSYGYTF. The chain links TRBV27 to TRBJ1-2; tentatively, D is TRBD1 (6 bases). Germline V CDR1 and CDR2: MNHEY, SMNVEV (reference sequence). The CDR3 extends over 13 amino acids. Trimming removed 9 bases at V and 4 bases at J, with 15 bases between.

This chain links TRBV7-9 with TRBJ2-6; D remains ambiguous. This CDR3 region has 11 residues. V was clipped by 11 bases and J by 0 bases, with 2 bases between them. The germline gives CDR1 SEHNR, CDR2 FQNEAQ (reference sequence). The CDR3 DNA is TGTGCCGGCTCTGGGGCCAACGTCCTGACTTTC. As protein: CAGSGANVLTF. The entire variable domain, with the rest obtained from reference TRBV7-9 and TRBJ2-6, is as follows: DTGVSQNPRHKITKRGQNVTFRCDPISEHNRLYWYRQTLGQGPEFLTYFQNEAQLEKSRLLSDRFSAERPKGSFSTLEIQRTEQGDSAMYLCAGSGANVLTFGAGSRLTVL.